The entry below describes one T cell receptor (beta chain). Its antigen is unknown. V was shortened by 6 bases and J by 7 bases, with 12 bases between the two germline ends. The germline V gene encodes CDR1 SQVTM and CDR2 ANQGSEA. The CDR3 length is 11 residues. This entry belongs to a study of cytomegalovirus exposure and HLA in healthy donors. In the study overall: The 120 validation repertoires used the same platform as the approximately 620 first-cohort repertoires (as reported by a later analysis). Study-wide results and limits: The listing of 150 or so TCR beta chains classed them as cytomegalovirus-associated. Subsequent analysis of the roughly 120 validation repertoires found a tendency for first-cohort TCR clusters to co-occur.

Using immunoSEQ multiplex PCR, the repertoire was profiled, and TCRdb retains in-frame clones only, with some absent. Of approximately 200,000 clones listed, about 93% are singletons. The donors were members of the validation cohort, which comprised more than 90 subjects and was separate from the first cohort of 600 to 850 subjects. This receptor was obtained from a woman under 30 in good health and CMV-seronegative. The chain has TRBV29-1 and TRBJ1-1; possibly TRBD1 for D (6 bases). The specimen sequenced was PBMCs. CDR3 amino acids: CSVATGYEAFF. The CDR3, as DNA: TGCAGCGTCGCAACAGGGTATGAAGCTTTCTTT.